The rows below give T cell receptor beta chains drawn from one sample of a study of T-cell memory formation after mild COVID-19. TCRdb ran MiXCR on the 5' RACE reads and lists one entry per CDR3 protein. The repertoire holds roughly 160,000 distinct CDR3 sequences, 10% to 15% seen once, with approximately 3.5% in the top ten. Sequencing was carried out using PBMCs or a T cell subset sorted from them (not recorded which). The receptors stem from a man younger than 35 who had mild COVID-19 (a few samples of this study predate the infection). Cell type and time point are not known. The CDR3 runs from the conserved cysteine through the conserved F or W. D genes are given only for firm matches. For some rows the clone size is stated as once, few or many, or as a class when expanded; others skip it.

j_gene | d_gene | v_gene | abundance | CDR3aa | CDR3nt
TRBJ2-7 | - | TRBV5-1 | few | CASSHSSQGLETYEQYF | TGCGCCAGCAGCCACTCCTCTCAGGGATTGGAGACCTACGAGCAGTACTTC
TRBJ2-1 | - | TRBV6-6 | - | CASSPSREQFF | TGTGCCAGCAGCCCCTCCCGCGAGCAGTTCTTC
TRBJ2-7 | - | TRBV7-2 | many | CASSLGPLPTGGEQYF | TGTGCCAGCAGCTTAGGCCCCCTTCCTACCGGAGGCGAGCAGTACTTC
TRBJ2-3 | - | TRBV7-7 | - | CASSLAPADTQYF | TGTGCCAGCAGCTTAGCGCCGGCAGATACGCAGTATTTT
TRBJ1-1 | - | TRBV6-6 | - | CASSYSIWTNEAFF | TGTGCCAGCAGTTACTCTATATGGACTAATGAAGCTTTCTTT
TRBJ2-3 | TRBD2 | TRBV7-2 | - | CASSSKTTSGGTDTQYF | TGTGCCAGCAGCTCGAAGACGACTAGCGGGGGCACAGATACGCAGTATTTT
TRBJ2-3 | TRBD2 | TRBV9 | few | CASSVRTSGSTDTQYF | TGTGCCAGCAGCGTTAGGACTAGCGGGAGCACAGATACGCAGTATTTT
TRBJ1-1 | - | TRBV7-9 | - | CASSKQGTEAFF | TGTGCCAGCAGCAAACAGGGAACTGAAGCTTTCTTT
TRBJ2-3 | TRBD1 | TRBV18 | - | CASSRGQGGDTQYF | TGTGCCAGCTCACGCGGACAGGGTGGGGATACGCAGTATTTT
TRBJ2-5 | - | TRBV7-2 | few | CASSLAGQFQETQYF | TGTGCCAGCAGCTTAGCAGGACAGTTCCAAGAGACCCAGTACTTC
TRBJ2-7 | TRBD2 | TRBV7-2 | few | CASSVTSGLSYEQYF | TGTGCCAGCAGCGTAACTAGCGGACTCTCCTACGAGCAGTACTTC
TRBJ1-5 | TRBD1 | TRBV29-1 | many | CSVSQGLLGNQPQHF | TGCAGCGTCTCACAGGGGTTATTAGGCAATCAGCCCCAGCATTTT
TRBJ1-1 | - | TRBV12-3/TRBV12-4 | - | CASSWTETTEAFF | TGTGCCAGCAGTTGGACGGAAACCACTGAAGCTTTCTTT
TRBJ2-1 | TRBD2 | TRBV5-1 | - | CASSLAGLAVNEQFF | TGCGCCAGCAGCTTGGCTGGACTAGCGGTAAATGAGCAGTTCTTC
TRBJ2-7 | TRBD2 | TRBV4-2 | - | CASSQERTRGHYEQYF | TGTGCCAGCAGCCAAGAGCGGACTAGAGGACATTACGAGCAGTACTTC
TRBJ2-7 | - | TRBV5-1 | few | CASSSAFNEQYF | TGCGCCAGCAGTTCTGCATTCAACGAGCAGTACTTC
TRBJ1-4 | - | TRBV20-1 | few | CSAKQGLADEKLFF | TGCAGTGCTAAACAGGGTTTGGCGGATGAAAAACTGTTTTTT
TRBJ1-1 | TRBD1 | TRBV6-5 | many | CASRVTGGSGWVTEAFF | TGTGCCAGCAGAGTGACAGGGGGCTCGGGTTGGGTCACTGAAGCTTTCTTT
TRBJ1-5 | - | TRBV3-1 | - | CASSPAPGENQPQHF | TGTGCCAGCAGCCCCGCGCCGGGAGAGAATCAGCCCCAGCATTTT
TRBJ1-5 | TRBD1 | TRBV27 | - | CASSNTGEWDQPQHF | TGTGCCAGCAGTAACACAGGGGAGTGGGATCAGCCCCAGCATTTT
TRBJ2-3 | - | TRBV20-1 | - | CSARIGGGLYTDTQYF | TGCAGTGCTAGAATAGGGGGGGGACTCTACACAGATACGCAGTATTTT
TRBJ2-3 | TRBD1 | TRBV5-1 | many | CASSLDRGADTQYF | TGCGCCAGCAGCTTGGACAGGGGTGCAGATACGCAGTATTTT
TRBJ2-2 | - | TRBV7-6 | few | CASSFFMGNTGELFF | TGTGCCAGCAGCTTTTTCATGGGGAACACCGGGGAGCTGTTTTTT